This T cell receptor beta chain was recorded in a study of T cell repertoires in cytomegalovirus infection. Study details: Both a matching HLA type and CMV infection were indicated by public TCR beta signatures.

Via MiXCR, TCRdb re-called the reads, giving one row per CDR3 protein. Of some 590,000 distinct CDR3 sequences listed, 40% are singletons. The CDR3 length is 12 residues. The V gene's germline CDR1 is SGHVS and CDR2 FNYEAQ. V lost 4 bases and J lost 8, with 9 bases in between. The table lists this clonotype with a few counts. The target antigen is unknown. The receptor was isolated from a human donor in good health (CMV status not recorded). Some clones in this sample may be carry-over from other donors' samples. The sample was cultured PBMCs, taken from culture after CMV antigen stimulation. The V call is TRBV7-6, the J call TRBJ2-1; D is unclear. CDR3 protein: CASSSQGDEQFF. The CDR3 DNA follows: TGTGCCAGCAGCTCGCAAGGCGATGAGCAGTTCTTC. The variable domain in full, with the rest retrieved from reference TRBV7-6 and TRBJ2-1, is GAGVSQSPRYKVTKRGQDVALRCDPISGHVSLYWYRQALGQGPEFLTYFNYEAQQDKSGLPNDRFSAERPEGSISTLTIQRTEQRDSAMYRCASSSQGDEQFFGPGTRLTVL.